A selection of T cell receptor beta chains follows, all from one sample in a study of cytomegalovirus exposure and HLA in healthy donors. Method: immunoSEQ multiplex PCR; TCRdb's copy keeps in-frame clones and lacks some. The data hold about 200,000 clones, with around 80% observed a single time. Material for sequencing was PBMCs. The receptor set was obtained from a young woman in good health and CMV-seropositive. The CDR3 runs from the conserved cysteine through the conserved F or W. The D gene is left open where the match is weak. Clone size is shown for a subset of rows, as once, few, many or a class of expanded clone.

d_call,v_call,clone_size,j_call,cdr3_nt,cdr3_aa
TRBD1,TRBV9,.,TRBJ1-6,TGTGCCAGCGGAACCCCGGGACAGGGGGGTTCACCCCTCCACTTT,CASGTPGQGGSPLHF
.,TRBV6-5,.,TRBJ2-7,TGTGCCAGCACCGCGGACAGTACCTACGAGCAGTACTTC,CASTADSTYEQYF
TRBD1,TRBV15,.,TRBJ1-2,TGTGCCACCAGCAGACCCCGGGACAGGGGGTTTGGCTACACCTTC,CATSRPRDRGFGYTF
.,TRBV10-3,.,TRBJ2-3,TGTGCCATCAGTGAGATCCTGTCAGCCGCAGGGCGCACAGATACGCAGTATTTT,CAISEILSAAGRTDTQYF
.,TRBV10-2,.,TRBJ2-3,TGCGCCAGCAGTGAGACATGGGCTGATACGCAGTATTTT,CASSETWADTQYF
TRBD2,TRBV9,.,TRBJ2-1,TGTGCCAGCAGCGCCTGGACTAGCGGGGGGGCAAATGAGCAGTTCTTC,CASSAWTSGGANEQFF
TRBD2,TRBV6-1,few,TRBJ2-1,TGTGCCAGCAGTGAATCAATAGCGGGGGGGCTTAATGAGCAGTTCTTC,CASSESIAGGLNEQFF
TRBD1,TRBV4-3,.,TRBJ1-4,TGCGCCAGCAGCCCTTCCTCCGGGACAGGGAATGAAAAACTGTTTTTT,CASSPSSGTGNEKLFF
TRBD1,TRBV4-1,few,TRBJ2-1,TGCGCCAGCAGCTTACCCGGGACAGGGGGCCGGGAGCAGTTCTTC,CASSLPGTGGREQFF
TRBD2,TRBV5-6,.,TRBJ2-7,TGTGCCAGCAGTCGATCCGGGACTAGTATCTACGAGCAGTACTTC,CASSRSGTSIYEQYF
TRBD2,TRBV6-6,.,TRBJ2-1,TGTGCCAGCAGTGGCGGGTCTAGCGGCTACAATGAGCAGTTCTTC,CASSGGSSGYNEQFF
TRBD1,TRBV7-2,.,TRBJ2-4,TGCGCCAGCAGCCAAGACACCGGGACAGGGGGAAACATTCAGTACTTC,CASSQDTGTGGNIQYF
.,TRBV7-2,.,TRBJ2-6,TGTGCCAGCAGCCCATACACGTCTGGGGCCAACGTCCTGACTTTC,CASSPYTSGANVLTF
.,TRBV6-1,.,TRBJ1-2,TGTGCCAGCACCCTCCGACAGTCGGATGGCTACACCTTC,CASTLRQSDGYTF
.,TRBV7-2,.,TRBJ2-7,TGTGCCAGCAGCCCCGGGGCCTACGAGCAGTACTTC,CASSPGAYEQYF
.,TRBV2,.,TRBJ2-1,TGTGCCAGCGTACAGGACAGATCCTACAATGAGCAGTTCTTC,CASVQDRSYNEQFF
.,TRBV7-2,.,TRBJ1-2,TGTGCCAGCAGCTTAGAGGGGGATGGCTACACCTTC,CASSLEGDGYTF
.,TRBV7-2,.,TRBJ2-7,TGTGCCAGCAGCTTAGGGACTCAAAGCTCCTACGAGCAGTACTTC,CASSLGTQSSYEQYF
TRBD2,TRBV11-3,once,TRBJ2-1,TGTGCCAGCAGCGTACCACCGGGACTAGGTAACAATGAGCAGTTCTTC,CASSVPPGLGNNEQFF
.,TRBV29-1,.,TRBJ2-1,TGCAGCGTTAAGCGGGATGAGCAGTTCTTC,CSVKRDEQFF
TRBD2,TRBV28,.,TRBJ2-3,TGTGCCAGCAGTTTCCCCCGGGAGGGCCGGTCAGATACGCAGTATTTT,CASSFPREGRSDTQYF
TRBD1,TRBV19,.,TRBJ2-7,TGTGCCAGTACCCGGGGGCAGGGGGCTGGCGAGCAGTACTTC,CASTRGQGAGEQYF
.,TRBV5-1,.,TRBJ2-7,TGCGCCAGCAGCTTGGGCGGGACAGTTTCCTACGAGCAGTACTTC,CASSLGGTVSYEQYF
TRBD1,TRBV15,once,TRBJ2-7,TGTGCCACCAGCAGAGGAGAAGGGACAGGGGATCGGGCCTACGAGCAGTACTTC,CATSRGEGTGDRAYEQYF
TRBD2,TRBV2,few,TRBJ2-2,TGTGCCACCAATGAGCGGGGGGGGAACACCGGGGAGCTGTTTTTT,CATNERGGNTGELFF
.,TRBV19,.,TRBJ1-2,TGTGCCAGTAGTATACGGGGAGACGATGGCTACACCTTC,CASSIRGDDGYTF
.,TRBV2,.,TRBJ1-5,TGTGCCAGCAGGGAGGTACGAATTCAGCCCCAGCATTTT,CASREVRIQPQHF
.,TRBV4-1,.,TRBJ1-3,TGCGCCAGCAGCCAACTGGGACTCTCTGGAAACACCATATATTTT,CASSQLGLSGNTIYF
.,TRBV6-6,.,TRBJ1-1,TGTGCCAGCACCCTCGGACACAACACTGAAGCTTTCTTT,CASTLGHNTEAFF
.,TRBV5-6,.,TRBJ1-1,TGTGCCAGCAGCTTGGGGGGGCCTGGGCTTTTTACTGAAGCTTTCTTT,CASSLGGPGLFTEAFF
.,TRBV19,.,TRBJ1-5,TGTGCCAGTAGTACATCCCGGGATAGGGCCCAGCATTTT,CASSTSRDRAQHF
TRBD1,TRBV4-3,once,TRBJ1-5,TGCGCCAGCAGCGAAGACAGGGTTGGCAATCAGCCCCAGCATTTT,CASSEDRVGNQPQHF
.,TRBV11-3,.,TRBJ2-7,TGTGCCAGCAGCCCTGGATTTCGGGGCGAGCAGTACTTC,CASSPGFRGEQYF
TRBD2,TRBV10-3,few,TRBJ2-3,TGTGCCATCAGTGAGAGTCTCGCGGGAGTGGATACGCAGTATTTT,CAISESLAGVDTQYF
.,TRBV29-1,.,TRBJ1-5,TGCAGCGTTTTACTGGCGGTAGATCAGCCCCAGCATTTT,CSVLLAVDQPQHF
.,TRBV10-3,once,TRBJ2-2,TGTGCCATCAGCCCGACTAACCCGAACACCGGGGAGCTGTTTTTT,CAISPTNPNTGELFF
.,TRBV7-9,.,TRBJ2-3,TGTGCCAGCAGCCCAAGGGGAGATACGCAGTATTTT,CASSPRGDTQYF
.,TRBV5-4,.,TRBJ2-2,TGTGCCAGCAGCGCCCCAGGTGGTCCGGGAGCGAACACCGGGGAGCTGTTTTTT,CASSAPGGPGANTGELFF
.,TRBV5-1,once,TRBJ2-1,TGCGCCAGCAGCCCTGGTGGGTTTTTAGAGTGGGGGCAATCCTACAATGAGCAGTTCTTC,CASSPGGFLEWGQSYNEQFF
.,TRBV7-2,.,TRBJ2-5,TGTGCCAGCAGCCGCATTACCGGGACACCGCGCGGGGAGACCCAGTACTTC,CASSRITGTPRGETQYF
.,TRBV5-1,.,TRBJ2-5,TGCGCCAGCAGCTTGGAGGCAGGGGAGACCCAGTACTTC,CASSLEAGETQYF
TRBD1,TRBV11-3,.,TRBJ2-7,TGTGCCAGCAGCTTATCTGGGACAGGGACCTACGAGCAGTACTTC,CASSLSGTGTYEQYF
.,TRBV11-2,.,TRBJ1-3,TGTGCCAGCAGCCCTTCCTCTGGAAACACCATATATTTT,CASSPSSGNTIYF
TRBD2,TRBV4-3,few,TRBJ2-1,TGCGCCAGCAGCCAAGATCTGGGCGGGAGGACCAATGAGCAGTTCTTC,CASSQDLGGRTNEQFF